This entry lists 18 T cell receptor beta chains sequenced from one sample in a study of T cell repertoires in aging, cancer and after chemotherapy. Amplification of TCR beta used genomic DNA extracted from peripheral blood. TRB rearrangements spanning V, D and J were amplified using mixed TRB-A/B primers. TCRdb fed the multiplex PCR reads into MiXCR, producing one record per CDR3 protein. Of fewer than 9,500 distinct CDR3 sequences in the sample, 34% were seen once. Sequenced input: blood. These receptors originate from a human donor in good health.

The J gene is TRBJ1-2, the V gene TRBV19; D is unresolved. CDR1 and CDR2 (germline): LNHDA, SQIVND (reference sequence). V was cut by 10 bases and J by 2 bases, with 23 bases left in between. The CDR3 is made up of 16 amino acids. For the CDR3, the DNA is TGTGCCACCCGAAAAGGCGAGGGCTACGGGAACTATGGCTACACCTTC. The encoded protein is CATRKGEGYGNYGYTF.

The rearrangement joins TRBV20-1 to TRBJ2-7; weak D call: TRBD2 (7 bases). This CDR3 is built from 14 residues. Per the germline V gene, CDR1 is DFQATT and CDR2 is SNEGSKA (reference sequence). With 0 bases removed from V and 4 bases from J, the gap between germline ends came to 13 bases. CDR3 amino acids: CSARDQRGGYEQYV. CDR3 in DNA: TGCAGTGCTAGAGATCAGAGGGGGGGATACGAGCAGTACGTC.

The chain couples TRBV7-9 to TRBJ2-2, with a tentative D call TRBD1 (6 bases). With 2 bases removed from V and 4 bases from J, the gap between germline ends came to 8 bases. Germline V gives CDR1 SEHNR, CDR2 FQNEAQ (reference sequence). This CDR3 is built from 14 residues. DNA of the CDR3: TGTGCCAGCAGCTTAAGGGGGACCACCGGGGAGCTGTTTTTT. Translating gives CASSLRGTTGELFF.

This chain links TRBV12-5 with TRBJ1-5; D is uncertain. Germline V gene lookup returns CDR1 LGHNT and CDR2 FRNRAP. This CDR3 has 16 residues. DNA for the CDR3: TGTGCCAGCAGCCTAAACTGGCAGGTTAGCAATCAGCCCCAGCATTTT. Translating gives CASSLNWQVSNQPQHF. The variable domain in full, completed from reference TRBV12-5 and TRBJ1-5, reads DARVTQTPRHKVTEMGQEVTMRCQPILGHNTVFWYRQTMMQGLELLAYFRNRAPLDDSGMPKDRFSAEMPDATLATLKIQPSEPRDSAVYFCASSLNWQVSNQPQHFGDGTRLSIL.

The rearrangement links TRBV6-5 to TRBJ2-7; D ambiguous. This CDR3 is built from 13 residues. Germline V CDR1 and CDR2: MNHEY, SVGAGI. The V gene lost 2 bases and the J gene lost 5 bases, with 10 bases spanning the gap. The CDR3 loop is CASSYLGEDEQYF. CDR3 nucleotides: TGTGCCAGCAGTTACCTTGGCGAGGACGAGCAGTACTTC.

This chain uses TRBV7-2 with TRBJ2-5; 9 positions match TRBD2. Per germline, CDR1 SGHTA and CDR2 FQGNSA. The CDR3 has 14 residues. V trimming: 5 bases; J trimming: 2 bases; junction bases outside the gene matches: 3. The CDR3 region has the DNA TGTGCCAGCAGCCGACTAGCGGTTCAAGAGACCCAGTACTTC. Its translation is CASSRLAVQETQYF.

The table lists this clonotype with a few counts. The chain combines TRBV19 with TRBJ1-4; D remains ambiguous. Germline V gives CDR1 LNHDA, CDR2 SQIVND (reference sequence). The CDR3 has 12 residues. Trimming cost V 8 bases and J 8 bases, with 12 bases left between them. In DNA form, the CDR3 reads TGTGCCAGTGGGAAAGAAGGGGAAAAACTGTTTTTT. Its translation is CASGKEGEKLFF.

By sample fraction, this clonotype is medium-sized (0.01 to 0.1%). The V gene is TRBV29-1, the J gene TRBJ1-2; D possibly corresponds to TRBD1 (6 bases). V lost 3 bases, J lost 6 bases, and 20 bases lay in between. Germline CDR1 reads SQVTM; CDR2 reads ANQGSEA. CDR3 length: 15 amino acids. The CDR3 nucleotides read TGCAGCGTTGATGGGCTGGGGGCTGATTTGGATGGCTACACCTTC. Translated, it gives CSVDGLGADLDGYTF.

The CDR3: CASSLESDGREKLFF. DNA of the CDR3: TGTGCCAGCAGTTTGGAATCTGACGGGAGGGAAAAACTGTTTTTT. The V gene is TRBV12-3 or TRBV12-4, the J gene TRBJ1-4; D gene ambiguous. V was shortened by 3 bases and J by 8 bases, with 16 bases between the two germline ends. CDR3 length: 15 amino acids.

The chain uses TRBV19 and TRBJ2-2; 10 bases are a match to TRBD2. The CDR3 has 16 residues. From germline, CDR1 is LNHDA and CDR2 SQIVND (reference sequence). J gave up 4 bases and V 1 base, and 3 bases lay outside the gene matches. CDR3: CASSIGLAGATGELFF. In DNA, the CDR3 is TGTGCCAGTAGTATAGGGCTAGCGGGGGCCACCGGGGAGCTGTTTTTT.

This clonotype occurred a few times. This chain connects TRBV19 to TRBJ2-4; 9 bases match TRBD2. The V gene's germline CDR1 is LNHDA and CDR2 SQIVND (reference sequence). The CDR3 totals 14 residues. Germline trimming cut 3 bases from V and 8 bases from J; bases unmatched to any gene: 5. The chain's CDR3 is CASSISAGGDIQYF. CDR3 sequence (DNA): TGTGCCAGTAGTATTTCGGCGGGAGGGGACATTCAGTACTTC. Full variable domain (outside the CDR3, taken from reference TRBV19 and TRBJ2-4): DGGITQSPKYLFRKEGQNVTLSCEQNLNHDAMYWYRQDPGQGLRLIYYSQIVNDFQKGDIAEGYSVSREKKESFPLTVTSAQKNPTAFYLCASSISAGGDIQYFGAGTRLSVL.

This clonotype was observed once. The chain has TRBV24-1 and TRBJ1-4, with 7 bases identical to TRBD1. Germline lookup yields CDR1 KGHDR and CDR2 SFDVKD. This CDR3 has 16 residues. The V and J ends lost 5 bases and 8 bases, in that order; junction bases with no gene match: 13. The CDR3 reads CATSGALEGAWEKLFF. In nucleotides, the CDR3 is TGTGCCACCAGTGGGGCCCTCGAGGGGGCTTGGGAAAAACTGTTTTTT.

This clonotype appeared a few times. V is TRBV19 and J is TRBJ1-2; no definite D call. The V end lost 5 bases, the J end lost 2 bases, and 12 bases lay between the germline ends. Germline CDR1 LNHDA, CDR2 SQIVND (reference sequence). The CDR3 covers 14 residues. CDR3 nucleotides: TGTGCCAGTAGTTGGCAATCCCTAAACTATGGCTACACCTTC. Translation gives CASSWQSLNYGYTF.

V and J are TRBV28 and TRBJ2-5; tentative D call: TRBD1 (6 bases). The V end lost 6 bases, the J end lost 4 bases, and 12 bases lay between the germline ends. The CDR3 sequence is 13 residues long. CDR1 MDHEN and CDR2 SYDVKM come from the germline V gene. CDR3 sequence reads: CASRPDRRETQYF. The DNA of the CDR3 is TGTGCCAGCAGGCCTGACAGGAGAGAGACCCAGTACTTC. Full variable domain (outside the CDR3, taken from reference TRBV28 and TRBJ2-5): DVKVTQSSRYLVKRTGEKVFLECVQDMDHENMFWYRQDPGLGLRLIYFSYDVKMKEKGDIPEGYSVSREKKERFSLILESASTNQTSMYLCASRPDRRETQYFGPGTRLLVL.

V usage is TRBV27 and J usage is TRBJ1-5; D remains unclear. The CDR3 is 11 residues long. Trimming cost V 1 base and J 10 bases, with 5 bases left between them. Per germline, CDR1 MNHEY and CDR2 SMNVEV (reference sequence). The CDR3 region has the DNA TGTGCCAGCAGTTTATACCTCCCCCAGCATTTT. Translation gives CASSLYLPQHF.

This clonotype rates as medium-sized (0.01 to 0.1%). The chain's CDR3 is CASSPGTGPREQYF. CDR3 sequence (DNA): TGTGCCAGCAGCCCCGGGACAGGGCCTAGGGAGCAGTACTTC. The rearrangement joins TRBV7-6 to TRBJ2-7; 9 bases are a match to TRBD1. The V segment lost 5 bases and the J segment 7 bases; nucleotides outside the gene matches: 9. Germline-derived CDR1 and CDR2 are SGHVS and FNYEAQ. CDR3 length: 14 residues.

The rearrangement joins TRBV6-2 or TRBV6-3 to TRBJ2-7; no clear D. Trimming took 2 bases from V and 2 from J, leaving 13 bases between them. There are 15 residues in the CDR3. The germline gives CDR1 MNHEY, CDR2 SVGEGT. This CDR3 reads CASSYGYPNPYEQYV. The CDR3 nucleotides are TGTGCCAGCAGTTACGGGTACCCGAATCCCTACGAGCAGTACGTC.

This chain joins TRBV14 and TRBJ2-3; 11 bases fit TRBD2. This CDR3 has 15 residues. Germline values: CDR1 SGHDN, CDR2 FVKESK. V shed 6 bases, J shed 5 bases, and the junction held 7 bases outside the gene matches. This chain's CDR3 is CASRRELAGEDTQYF. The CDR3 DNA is TGTGCCAGCAGGCGGGAACTAGCGGGGGAAGATACGCAGTATTTT.